These 3 T cell receptor beta chains originate from one sample sequenced in a study of cytomegalovirus exposure and HLA in healthy donors. Primers for the PCR totalled 60 Vbeta and 13 Jbeta. The table came from immunoSEQ multiplex PCR; TCRdb's copy has only in-frame clones and leaves some out. The sample holds 120,000 or so clones, under 85% seen once. The sample taken for sequencing was PBMCs. The receptors shown here come from a human donor in good health.

V gene TRBV4-1 combines with J gene TRBJ1-2; D ambiguous. Between the trimmed V and J ends, which lost 3 bases and 0 bases, there was a span of 11 bases. Germline values: CDR1 MGHRA, CDR2 YSYEKL. This CDR3 contains 15 residues. This chain's CDR3 is CASSQTRTPNYGYTF. CDR3 bases: TGCGCCAGCAGCCAGACGCGGACTCCTAACTATGGCTACACCTTC.

The chain links TRBV7-8 to TRBJ2-2; TRBD1 matches 7 bases. The V segment lost 5 bases and the J segment 4 bases; nucleotides outside the gene matches: 10. This CDR3 contains 16 residues. CDR1 and CDR2 (germline): SGHVS, FQNEAQ. CDR3 loop: CASSPGRGRSTGELFF. CDR3 DNA sequence: TGTGCCAGCAGCCCAGGTAGGGGGCGCAGCACCGGGGAGCTGTTTTTT.

This clone was picked up a small number of times. The chain is built from TRBV29-1 and TRBJ1-1; D call uncertain. V shed 2 bases and J shed 5 bases, with 18 bases lying between them. CDR1 and CDR2 (germline): SQVTM, ANQGSEA. The CDR3 totals 15 residues. This chain's CDR3 is CSVETVLEGETEAFF. The CDR3 DNA sequence: TGCAGCGTTGAAACGGTGCTCGAGGGAGAGACTGAAGCTTTCTTT.